A selection of T cell receptor beta chains follows, all from one sample in a study of CD8+ T cells in alopecia areata. The data were produced by immunoSEQ multiplex PCR, yet TCRdb's version contains in-frame clones alone and is incomplete. The sample records about 140,000 clones, 50% to 65% being singletons. Sequenced material: CD8+ T cells sorted from blood, taken at week 4, from a patient treated with tofacitinib. The receptors come from a human donor with alopecia areata. The CDR3 runs from the conserved cysteine through the conserved F or W. Each record gives: D gene, V gene, J gene, clone size, CDR3 protein, CDR3 DNA. The D gene is left open where the match is weak. Clone size is stated in some rows and not others, as once, few, many or a class when expanded.

>-|TRBV9|TRBJ2-5|few
CASSVVGDNLETQYF
TGTGCCAGCAGCGTAGTAGGGGACAATCTGGAGACCCAGTACTTC
>TRBD1|TRBV13|TRBJ2-7|-
CASSLRTGWSPYEQYF
TGTGCCAGCAGCCTTAGGACAGGGTGGAGCCCCTACGAGCAGTACTTC
>-|TRBV30|TRBJ2-7|-
CAWSVQGDEQYF
TGTGCCTGGAGTGTACAGGGAGACGAGCAGTACTTC
>-|TRBV6-6|TRBJ1-4|few
CASSAGTPSEKLFF
TGTGCCAGCAGTGCTGGGACTCCGTCTGAAAAACTGTTTTTT
>-|TRBV29-1|TRBJ1-1|-
CSVAHGGTEAFF
TGCAGCGTTGCCCACGGGGGGACTGAAGCTTTCTTT
>-|TRBV9|TRBJ2-7|-
CASSVGVGYEQYF
TGTGCCAGCAGCGTAGGCGTCGGCTACGAGCAGTACTTC
>-|TRBV6-6|TRBJ2-4|-
CASSYSLKDIQYF
TGTGCCAGCAGTTACAGCCTCAAGGACATTCAGTACTTC
>-|TRBV7-2|TRBJ1-2|-
CASSLADLANYGYTF
TGTGCCAGCAGCTTGGCCGACTTGGCTAACTATGGCTACACCTTC
>TRBD1|TRBV23-1|TRBJ1-2|-
CASGGQGIEPLANYGYTF
TGCGCCAGCGGGGGACAGGGGATTGAGCCTTTAGCTAACTATGGCTACACCTTC
>-|TRBV5-1|TRBJ1-1|-
CASSRRLNTEAFF
TGCGCCAGCAGCCGACGGTTGAACACTGAAGCTTTCTTT
>-|TRBV4-1|TRBJ2-3|-
CASSGDTSTDTQYF
TGCGCCAGCAGCGGAGATACTAGCACAGATACGCAGTATTTT
>-|TRBV5-1|TRBJ2-1|few
CASSLDRNEQFF
TGCGCCAGCAGCTTGGACCGGAATGAGCAGTTCTTC
>-|TRBV6-1|TRBJ1-4|few
CASGQNRATNEKLFF
TGTGCCAGCGGTCAGAATCGAGCAACTAATGAAAAACTGTTTTTT
>-|TRBV29-1|TRBJ2-3|-
CSVTPEYRGDTQYF
TGCAGCGTGACCCCCGAGTACCGTGGAGATACGCAGTATTTT
>TRBD1|TRBV29-1|TRBJ2-5|-
CSGSDRGKTQYF
TGCAGCGGCAGCGACAGGGGAAAGACCCAGTACTTC
>-|TRBV7-2|TRBJ2-1|-
CASSLDRGTPYNEQFF
TGTGCCAGCAGCTTAGACCGGGGGACGCCGTACAATGAGCAGTTCTTC
>-|TRBV7-3|TRBJ2-1|few
CASSLTRSRGNEQFF
TGTGCCAGCAGCTTAACGAGGAGCAGGGGCAATGAGCAGTTCTTC
>TRBD1|TRBV7-9|TRBJ2-1|-
CASSWRGTGELSDEQFF
TGTGCCAGCAGCTGGAGAGGCACAGGGGAACTCTCCGATGAGCAGTTCTTC
>TRBD2|TRBV29-1|TRBJ2-5|-
CSVVGTSGWETQYF
TGCAGCGTTGTGGGGACTAGCGGATGGGAGACCCAGTACTTC
>TRBD1|TRBV6-5|TRBJ2-3|-
CASSRDSPSTDTQYF
TGTGCCAGCAGCCGGGACAGCCCTAGCACAGATACGCAGTATTTT
>-|TRBV6-5|TRBJ2-7|-
CASSPGMSYEQYF
TGTGCCAGCAGTCCCGGAATGTCCTACGAGCAGTACTTC
>-|TRBV5-6|TRBJ2-7|once
CASSLDASYEQYF
TGTGCCAGCAGCTTGGACGCCTCCTACGAGCAGTACTTC
>-|TRBV27|TRBJ1-5|-
CASSEGGEGDQPQHF
TGTGCCAGCAGTGAAGGGGGGGAGGGCGATCAGCCCCAGCATTTT
>-|TRBV29-1|TRBJ2-3|-
CSAEPAGRDTQYF
TGCAGCGCGGAGCCGGCGGGGAGGGATACGCAGTATTTT
>TRBD1|TRBV7-9|TRBJ2-3|few
CASSSALTDREESTDTQYF
TGTGCCAGCAGCTCGGCTCTCACTGACAGGGAAGAGAGCACAGATACGCAGTATTTT
>-|TRBV29-1|TRBJ2-7|-
CSVWGTANEQYF
TGCAGCGTTTGGGGGACGGCGAACGAGCAGTACTTC
>-|TRBV6-5|TRBJ1-1|-
CASSYDRATMNTEAFF
TGTGCCAGCAGTTACGACCGGGCTACTATGAACACTGAAGCTTTCTTT
>-|TRBV5-4|TRBJ2-1|-
CASSTHSDEQFF
TGTGCCAGCAGCACACACAGCGATGAGCAGTTCTTC
>-|TRBV13|TRBJ2-7|few
CASSPRYRVGYEQYF
TGTGCCAGCAGCCCGCGGTACAGGGTTGGGTACGAGCAGTACTTC
>-|TRBV7-8|TRBJ1-5|few
CASSLAPLDNQPQHF
TGTGCCAGCAGCTTAGCCCCACTAGACAATCAGCCCCAGCATTTT
>TRBD1|TRBV15|TRBJ1-2|-
CATSDRTGEDYGYTF
TGTGCCACCAGCGACCGGACAGGCGAAGACTATGGCTACACCTTC
>-|TRBV5-4|TRBJ2-2|-
CASSLGGGELFF
TGTGCCAGCAGCTTAGGTGGCGGGGAGCTGTTTTTT
>TRBD1|TRBV29-1|TRBJ2-1|-
CSVTGQGGISSYNEQFF
TGCAGCGTTACGGGACAGGGAGGTATTAGCTCCTACAATGAGCAGTTCTTC
>-|TRBV6-5|TRBJ2-7|-
CASSFLQGYEQYF
TGTGCCAGCAGTTTCTTGCAGGGGTACGAGCAGTACTTC
>TRBD1|TRBV7-9|TRBJ2-1|few
CASSIRQGTYNEQFF
TGTGCCAGCAGCATAAGACAGGGGACCTACAATGAGCAGTTCTTC
>-|TRBV10-3|TRBJ2-7|few
CAITEGPSSYEQYF
TGTGCCATCACTGAGGGTCCGAGCTCCTACGAGCAGTACTTC
>-|TRBV29-1|TRBJ2-7|-
CSVRDPYEQYF
TGCAGCGTCCGAGATCCCTACGAGCAGTACTTC
>-|TRBV7-9|TRBJ2-1|few
CASTYGTQYNEQFF
TGTGCCAGTACGTACGGGACACAGTACAATGAGCAGTTCTTC
>TRBD2|TRBV2|TRBJ2-5|-
CASSWTSGAEETQYF
TGTGCCAGCAGTTGGACTAGCGGCGCTGAGGAGACCCAGTACTTC
>TRBD1|TRBV29-1|TRBJ2-7|-
CSVEVRQGYEQYF
TGCAGCGTTGAAGTGAGACAGGGCTACGAGCAGTACTTC